Below, 24 T cell receptor beta chains from the same sample are listed, as sequenced in a study of CXCR3-negative and CXCR3-positive naive CD8 T cells. No antigen has been assigned to these receptors. The study's findings and limits: CXCR3-negative naive cells had less hydrophobic TRB CDR3s than did CXCR3-positive naive cells.

The TRB libraries of cDNA were built by UMI-labeled 5' RACE. TCRdb re-called the 5' RACE reads and gives one entry per CDR3 protein, without DNA. Across over 95,000 distinct CDR3 sequences, the top ten clones capture around 0.38% of the sample. The sequencing input was naive CXCR3+ CD8+ T cells from blood. The subset was: CD45RO-CCR7+CD27+CD95- naive CD8+ T cells expressing CXCR3 (TNR3+). The receptors shown here come from a human donor in good health. Some clones in this sample may be carry-over from other donors' samples.

The CDR3 loop is CASSPITQGTTEAFF. V gene TRBV4-1 combines with J gene TRBJ1-1; absent DNA, TCRdb's TRBD1 call cannot be checked. This CDR3 has 15 residues. Germline CDR1 and CDR2: MGHRA and YSYEKL.

This chain links TRBV10-3 with TRBJ2-7; TCRdb's D call, TRBD2, is unchecked because there is no DNA. This CDR3 has 14 residues. Per germline, CDR1 ENHRY and CDR2 SYGVKD. CDR3 loop: CAISESAGGYEQYF.

This chain uses TRBV12-3 or TRBV12-4 with TRBJ2-5; no DNA is available, so the TRBD2 call from TCRdb remains unchecked. This CDR3 region has 15 residues. Here the CDR3 reads CASSLALEGGETQYF.

The chain recombines TRBV12-3 or TRBV12-4 with TRBJ2-2. The CDR3 is 15 residues long. The CDR3 region is CASSRGRYHTGELFF.

The chain carries TRBV7-9 and TRBJ2-3; there is no DNA to check the TCRdb D call of TRBD2. This CDR3 is 17 amino acids long. Germline assignment: CDR1 SEHNR and CDR2 FQNEAQ (reference sequence). This chain's CDR3 is CASSPLIPGRGTDTQYF. The full variable domain, with the rest looked up from reference TRBV7-9 and TRBJ2-3, is DTGVSQNPRHKITKRGQNVTFRCDPISEHNRLYWYRQTLGQGPEFLTYFQNEAQLEKSRLLSDRFSAERPKGSFSTLEIQRTEQGDSAMYLCASSPLIPGRGTDTQYFGPGTRLTVL.

CDR3 sequence: CASTTGGPEKLFF. The V gene is TRBV7-9, the J gene TRBJ1-4; TCRdb designates TRBD1, a call that cannot be tested without DNA. The CDR3 spans 13 residues. Looked up from germline, CDR1 is SEHNR and CDR2 is FQNEAQ (reference sequence).

V and J are TRBV6-2 or TRBV6-3 and TRBJ2-7. CDR1 is MNHEY and CDR2 is SVGEGT in the germline V gene. The length of the CDR3 is 11 residues. The CDR3 reads CASSYNYEQYF.

This sequence joins TRBV7-2 and TRBJ2-3. CDR1 is SGHTA, CDR2 FQGNSA, per germline. The CDR3 contains 13 residues. The CDR3 reads CASSLDGADTQYF.

V and J are TRBV12-3 or TRBV12-4 and TRBJ2-3; TCRdb names TRBD1, which stays unverified in the absence of DNA. The CDR3 totals 12 residues. The CDR3 reads CASSSPRDTQYF.

This chain uses TRBV5-1 with TRBJ2-2. CDR1 and CDR2 from the germline V gene are SGHRS and YFSETQ. The CDR3 contains 17 residues. CDR3 sequence: CASSLTPDGSNTGELFF. The full variable domain, its missing parts supplied by reference TRBV5-1 and TRBJ2-2, is KAGVTQTPRYLIKTRGQQVTLSCSPISGHRSVSWYQQTPGQGLQFLFEYFSETQRNKGNFPGRFSGRQFSNSRSEMNVSTLELGDSALYLCASSLTPDGSNTGELFFGEGSRLTVL.

The chain recombines TRBV6-2 or TRBV6-3 with TRBJ2-7; the TCRdb D gene call, TRBD1, has no DNA to confirm it. The CDR3 is 18 residues long. Looked up from germline, CDR1 is MNHEY and CDR2 is SVGEGT. This CDR3 reads CASSYFGQGSGNFYEQYF.

This sequence joins TRBV12-3 or TRBV12-4 and TRBJ1-5; with no DNA, the TCRdb D assignment of TRBD1 cannot be verified. The CDR3 is made up of 18 amino acids. CDR3 loop: CASTMSGNRGLSNQPQHF.

V gene TRBV28 combines with J gene TRBJ2-7; the TCRdb D gene call, TRBD2, has no DNA to confirm it. Per germline, CDR1 MDHEN and CDR2 SYDVKM. The CDR3 loop spans 15 amino acids. The CDR3 loop is CASSYLAGNSYEQYF.

V is TRBV7-9 and J is TRBJ2-1; TCRdb's assignment of TRBD1 cannot be checked, as there is no DNA. Germline lookup yields CDR1 SEHNR and CDR2 FQNEAQ (reference sequence). The CDR3 covers 13 residues. The CDR3 reads CASSVGGLNEQFF.

Here the CDR3 reads CSVDFRFEGDLYGYTF. The chain carries TRBV29-1 and TRBJ1-2; without DNA, the TCRdb call of TRBD1 cannot be checked. Germline V CDR1 and CDR2: SQVTM, ANQGSEA. The CDR3 loop spans 16 amino acids.

V usage is TRBV28 and J usage is TRBJ2-5; TCRdb's D call, TRBD2, is unchecked because there is no DNA. Germline CDR1 MDHEN, CDR2 SYDVKM. The CDR3 length is 17 residues. The chain's CDR3 is CASSLPRTSGYQETQYF.

Here the CDR3 reads CASSGPREEQYF. J is TRBJ2-7 and V is TRBV9; with no DNA, the TCRdb D assignment of TRBD2 cannot be verified. Germline V gene sequence: CDR1 SGDLS, CDR2 YYNGEE. The CDR3 loop spans 12 amino acids.

This rearrangement joins TRBV10-1 to TRBJ2-7. This CDR3 contains 16 residues. Germline CDR1 and CDR2: WNHNN and SYGVQD (reference sequence). CDR3 protein: CASSESFLGSPSEQYF.

The chain employs TRBV6-2 or TRBV6-3 and TRBJ1-2; there is no DNA to check the TCRdb D call of TRBD1. This CDR3 contains 13 residues. In germline, CDR1 is MNHEY, CDR2 SVGEGT. CDR3 residues: CASTAAGEYGYTF.

V gene TRBV28 combines with J gene TRBJ2-7; TCRdb's D gene call, TRBD1, goes unchecked for lack of DNA. There are 13 residues in the CDR3. Germline loops: CDR1 MDHEN, CDR2 SYDVKM. Here the CDR3 reads CASRLPGGGEQYF.

The CDR3 reads CASSFATGASPLHF. V is TRBV7-9 and J is TRBJ1-6; checking the TCRdb D call of TRBD1 is not possible without DNA. The CDR3 totals 14 residues. The germline V gene encodes CDR1 SEHNR and CDR2 FQNEAQ (reference sequence). Together with reference TRBV7-9 and TRBJ1-6, the CDR3 gives the full variable domain: DTGVSQNPRHKITKRGQNVTFRCDPISEHNRLYWYRQTLGQGPEFLTYFQNEAQLEKSRLLSDRFSAERPKGSFSTLEIQRTEQGDSAMYLCASSFATGASPLHFGNGTRLTVT.

This chain uses TRBV28 with TRBJ1-6. The CDR3 totals 15 residues. Germline V gives CDR1 MDHEN, CDR2 SYDVKM. The CDR3 loop reads CASSFPRGTFSPLHF. The full variable domain, its missing parts supplied by reference TRBV28 and TRBJ1-6, is DVKVTQSSRYLVKRTGEKVFLECVQDMDHENMFWYRQDPGLGLRLIYFSYDVKMKEKGDIPEGYSVSREKKERFSLILESASTNQTSMYLCASSFPRGTFSPLHFGNGTRLTVT.

The chain joins TRBV5-1 to TRBJ2-1; TCRdb's D call, TRBD1, is unchecked because there is no DNA. The CDR3 consists of 14 residues. From germline, CDR1 is SGHRS and CDR2 YFSETQ. The CDR3 sequence is CASSLGQGSDEQFF.

The chain joins TRBV3-1 to TRBJ2-1; checking the TCRdb D call of TRBD1 is not possible without DNA. CDR1 and CDR2 from the germline V gene are LGHDT and YNNKEL (reference sequence). This CDR3 has 15 residues. CDR3 amino acids: CASSIRDRFYNEQFF.